This T cell receptor beta chain was identified in a study of blood T cell repertoires in COVID-19. At the level of the study: Nucleic acid was either cDNA or gDNA, and it came from T cells, B-cell-depleted T cells, or PBMCs.

As processed by the authors: Counts of nucleated cells, estimated from reference gene primer amplification, were obtained. Sequencing was performed with immunoSEQ multiplex PCR; in TCRdb, only in-frame clones are kept and a portion is missing. The DNA was the basis for D and trimming; V, J and clone size are from that table. The sample has about 82,000 clones, 80% seen once. Sequencing input: peripheral blood. This receptor was identified in a woman aged 40 to 50 with active or convalescent COVID-19.

The CDR3 sequence is CASSLWTGLPNTGELFF. CDR3 nucleotides: TGTGCCAGCAGTTTATGGACAGGATTACCTAACACCGGGGAGCTGTTTTTT. The rearrangement links TRBV28 to TRBJ2-2; D might be TRBD1 (6 bases). Trimming removed 0 bases at V and 2 bases at J, with 13 bases between. This CDR3 contains 17 residues. Germline V CDR1 and CDR2: MDHEN, SYDVKM.